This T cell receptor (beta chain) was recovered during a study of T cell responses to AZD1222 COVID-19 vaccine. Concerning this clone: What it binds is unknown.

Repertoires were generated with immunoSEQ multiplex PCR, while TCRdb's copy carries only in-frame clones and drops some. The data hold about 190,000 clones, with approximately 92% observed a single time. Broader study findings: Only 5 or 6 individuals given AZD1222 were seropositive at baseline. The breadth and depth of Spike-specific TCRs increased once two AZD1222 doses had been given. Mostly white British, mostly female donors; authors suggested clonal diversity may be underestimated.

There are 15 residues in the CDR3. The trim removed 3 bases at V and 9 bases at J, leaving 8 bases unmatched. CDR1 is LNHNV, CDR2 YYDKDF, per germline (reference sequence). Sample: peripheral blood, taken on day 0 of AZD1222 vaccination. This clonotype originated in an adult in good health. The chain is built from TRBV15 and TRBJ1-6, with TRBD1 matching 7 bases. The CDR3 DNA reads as TGTGCCACCAGCAGGGACAGGTTCGAGGGTTCACCCCTCCACTTT. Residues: CATSRDRFEGSPLHF.